This entry is about one T cell receptor (beta chain). Specified time point: newly diagnosed GD, antithyroid drugs for less than 3 months. PBMC-extracted RNA yielded the TCR library. Graves' disease diagnosis was established per American Thyroid Association guidelines. This entry comes from a study of regulatory T cells in long-lasting Graves disease. Study summary: Antithyroid drugs had been given to newly diagnosed Graves' patients for under 3 months.

CDR3-region Arm-PCR and iRepertoire HTBI primers produced the TCR beta libraries. TCRdb processed the multiplex PCR reads anew with MiXCR; each CDR3 protein has one entry. The table records more than 300,000 distinct CDR3 sequences, 15% to 17% of them present only once. The CDR3 covers 16 residues. V was clipped by 0 bases and J by 2 bases, with 14 bases between them. Looked up from germline, CDR1 is LGHDT and CDR2 is YNNKEL (reference sequence). The specimen was peripheral blood mononuclear cells (PBMCs), collected at new diagnosis, from a patient treated with antithyroid drugs. This clonotype originated in a female donor with Graves disease. The V gene is TRBV3-1, the J gene TRBJ2-7; a possible D gene is TRBD2 (5 bases). CDR3: CASSQDLSAFTYEQYF. The CDR3 DNA is TGTGCCAGCAGCCAAGATCTTAGCGCCTTTACCTACGAGCAGTACTTC.